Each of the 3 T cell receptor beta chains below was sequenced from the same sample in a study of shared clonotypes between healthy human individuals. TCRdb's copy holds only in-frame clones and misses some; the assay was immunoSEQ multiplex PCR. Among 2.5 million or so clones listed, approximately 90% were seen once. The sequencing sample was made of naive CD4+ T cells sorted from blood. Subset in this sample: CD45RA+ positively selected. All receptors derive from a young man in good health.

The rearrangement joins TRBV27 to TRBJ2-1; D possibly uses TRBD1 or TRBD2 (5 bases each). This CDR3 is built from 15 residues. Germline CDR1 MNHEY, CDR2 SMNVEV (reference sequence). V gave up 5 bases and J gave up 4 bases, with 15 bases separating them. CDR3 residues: CASSDNRDLYNEQFF. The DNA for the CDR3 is TGTGCCAGCAGTGACAACCGGGACCTATACAATGAGCAGTTCTTC.

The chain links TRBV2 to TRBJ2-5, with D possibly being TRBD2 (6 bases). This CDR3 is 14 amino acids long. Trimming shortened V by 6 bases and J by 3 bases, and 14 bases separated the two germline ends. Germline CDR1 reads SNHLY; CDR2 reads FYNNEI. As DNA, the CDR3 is TGTGCCAGCAGGGGGAGTAGCGGCAAAGAGACCCAGTACTTC. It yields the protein CASRGSSGKETQYF.

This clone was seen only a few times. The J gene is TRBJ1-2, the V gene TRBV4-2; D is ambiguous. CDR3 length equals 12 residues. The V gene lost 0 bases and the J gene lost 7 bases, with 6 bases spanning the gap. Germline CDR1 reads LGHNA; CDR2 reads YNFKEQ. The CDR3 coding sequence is TGTGCCAGCAGCCAAGATCTAATTGGCTACACCTTC. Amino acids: CASSQDLIGYTF.